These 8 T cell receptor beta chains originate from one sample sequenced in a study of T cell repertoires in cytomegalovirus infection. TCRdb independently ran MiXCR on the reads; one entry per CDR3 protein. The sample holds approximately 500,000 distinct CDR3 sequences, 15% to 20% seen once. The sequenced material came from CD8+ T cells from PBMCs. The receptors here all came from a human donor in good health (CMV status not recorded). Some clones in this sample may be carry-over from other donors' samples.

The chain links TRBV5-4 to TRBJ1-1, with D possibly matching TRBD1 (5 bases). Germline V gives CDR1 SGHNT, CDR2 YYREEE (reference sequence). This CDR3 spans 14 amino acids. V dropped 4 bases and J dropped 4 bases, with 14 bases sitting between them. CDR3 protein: CASSNGAGRTEAFF. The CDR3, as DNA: TGTGCCAGCAGCAATGGTGCAGGGCGCACTGAAGCTTTCTTT.

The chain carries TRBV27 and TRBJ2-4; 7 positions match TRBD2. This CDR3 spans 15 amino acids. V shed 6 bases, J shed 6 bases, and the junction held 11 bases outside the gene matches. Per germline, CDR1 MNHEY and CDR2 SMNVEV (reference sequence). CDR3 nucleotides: TGTGCCAGCAGCCCTAATAGCGGGCCGGGAAACATTCAGTACTTC. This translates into CASSPNSGPGNIQYF.

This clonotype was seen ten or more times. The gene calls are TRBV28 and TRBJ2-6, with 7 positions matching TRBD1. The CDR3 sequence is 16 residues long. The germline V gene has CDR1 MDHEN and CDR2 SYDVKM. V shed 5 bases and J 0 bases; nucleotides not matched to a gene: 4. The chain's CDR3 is CASSLTGDSGANVLTF. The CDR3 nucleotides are TGTGCCAGCAGTCTTACAGGGGACTCTGGGGCCAACGTCCTGACTTTC.

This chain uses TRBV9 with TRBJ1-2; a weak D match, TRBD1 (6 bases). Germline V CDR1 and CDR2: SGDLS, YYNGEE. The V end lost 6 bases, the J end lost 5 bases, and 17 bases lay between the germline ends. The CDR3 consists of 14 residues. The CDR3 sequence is CASNPGGGTYGYTF. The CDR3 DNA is TGTGCCAGCAACCCCGGGGGGGGCACTTATGGCTACACCTTC.

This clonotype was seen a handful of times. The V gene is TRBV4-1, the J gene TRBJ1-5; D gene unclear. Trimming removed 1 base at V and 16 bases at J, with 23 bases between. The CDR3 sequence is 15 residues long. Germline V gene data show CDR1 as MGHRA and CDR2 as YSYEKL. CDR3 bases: TGCGCCAGCAGCCAAGCCAAACTAAGAGGGCGGGAAGCACATTTT. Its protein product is CASSQAKLRGREAHF.

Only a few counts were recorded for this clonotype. The CDR3 loop is CASRRDPSRGKPFF. CDR3 DNA: TGTGCCAGCAGGCGGGACCCCTCCCGCGGCAAGCCGTTCTTC. This chain links TRBV6-5 with TRBJ2-1, with D perhaps TRBD2 (6 bases). The length of the CDR3 is 14 residues. The V gene lost 6 bases and the J gene lost 15 bases, with 24 bases spanning the gap. Germline assignment: CDR1 MNHEY and CDR2 SVGAGI.

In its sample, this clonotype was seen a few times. CDR3 coding DNA: TGTGCCACCAGTTCCAGCGGGAGAACCTACAATGAGCAGTTCTTC. Its protein is CATSSSGRTYNEQFF. The chain joins TRBV24-1 to TRBJ2-1, with 8 positions matching TRBD2. V was pared by 6 bases and J by 2 bases, with 5 bases of the junction left unmatched. The CDR3 is made up of 15 amino acids. Germline lookup yields CDR1 KGHDR and CDR2 SFDVKD.

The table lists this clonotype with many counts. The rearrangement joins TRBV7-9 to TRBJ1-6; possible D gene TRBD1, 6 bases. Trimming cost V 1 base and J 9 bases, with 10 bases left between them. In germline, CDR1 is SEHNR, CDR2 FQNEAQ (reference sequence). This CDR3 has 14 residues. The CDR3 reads CASSLGGPGSPLHF. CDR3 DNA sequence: TGTGCCAGCAGCTTAGGGGGGCCAGGTTCACCCCTCCACTTT.